The 10 T cell receptor beta chains below come from one sample, sequenced in a study of blood T cell repertoires in COVID-19. TCRdb keeps only in-frame clones here, not all; method: immunoSEQ multiplex PCR. The sample has some 300,000 clones, roughly 89% seen once. The sequenced material came from PBMCs or T cells enriched from blood (not recorded which). The receptors shown here come from a woman in her thirties or forties who had recovered from COVID-19.

This clone was recorded once. The rearrangement joins TRBV7-2 to TRBJ2-5; 8 nucleotides line up with TRBD2. The CDR3 covers 14 residues. Per the germline V gene, CDR1 is SGHTA and CDR2 is FQGNSA. Unmatched junction bases numbered 7, after V lost 6 bases and J lost 4 bases. CDR3 residues: CASRIRAGGETQYF. The DNA for the CDR3 is TGTGCCAGCAGGATCCGGGCGGGAGGAGAGACCCAGTACTTC.

This chain joins TRBV7-9 and TRBJ2-3; perhaps TRBD2 as D (5 bases). V shed 6 bases and J shed 2 bases, with 12 bases lying between them. The germline CDR1 and CDR2 sequences are SEHNR and FQNEAQ (reference sequence). This CDR3 has 14 amino acids. CDR3 sequence: CASRRGGTTDTQYF. The DNA of the CDR3 is TGTGCCAGCAGGCGAGGAGGAACCACAGATACGCAGTATTTT.

This clone was detected once. The chain combines TRBV6-2 or TRBV6-3 with TRBJ1-1; D is possibly TRBD1 (6 bases). The V and J ends lost 0 bases and 5 bases respectively, with 13 bases between them. The CDR3 has 15 residues. The germline V gene encodes CDR1 MNHEY and CDR2 SVGEGT. The CDR3 loop reads CASSYSSTGRTEAFF. The DNA for the CDR3 is TGTGCCAGCAGTTACTCGAGTACAGGGCGGACTGAAGCTTTCTTT.

This chain links TRBV5-1 with TRBJ1-1, with 8 bases aligning to TRBD1. The ends lost 1 base at V and 4 bases at J; junction bases unmatched: 3. Germline CDR1 is SGHRS and CDR2 is YFSETQ. The CDR3 contains 14 residues. The DNA for the CDR3 is TGCGCCAGCAGCTTGATGACAGGGGTCACTGAAGCTTTCTTT. Residues: CASSLMTGVTEAFF.

To note about this clone: The junction departs from the called germline gene at one end, perhaps through a read error. CDR3 nucleotide sequence: TGCAGCGTGAGGACAGGGTTCGGGATCCTAAACTTC. Translation gives CSVRTGFGILNF. The gene calls are TRBV29-1 and TRBJ1-2, with 8 nucleotides matching TRBD1. CDR1 is SQVTM, CDR2 ANQGSEA, per germline. This CDR3 comprises 12 residues.

The chain couples TRBV11-2 to TRBJ2-2, with D tentatively TRBD2 (5 bases). Germline loops: CDR1 SGHAT, CDR2 FQNNGV. The CDR3 covers 16 residues. Trimming removed 5 bases at V and 0 bases at J, with 13 bases between. The CDR3 bases are TGTGCCAGCAGCCGAGTCTCCGGGACGAACACCGGGGAGCTGTTTTTT. Translation gives CASSRVSGTNTGELFF.

The rearrangement links TRBV5-4 to TRBJ2-2; 10 bases are shared with TRBD1. Per germline, CDR1 SGHNT and CDR2 YYREEE (reference sequence). There are 14 residues in the CDR3. V was clipped by 4 bases and J by 6 bases; unmatched bases: 3. The CDR3 region has the DNA TGTGCCAGCAGCGATGACAGGGGGCCCGGGGAGCTGTTTTTT. It specifies CASSDDRGPGELFF.

This clone has more than one count but fewer than ten. This chain joins TRBV7-9 and TRBJ1-4, with D possibly matching TRBD1 (5 bases). V lost 2 bases, J lost 3 bases, and 16 bases lay in between. The CDR3 runs to 17 residues. CDR1 and CDR2 (germline): SEHNR, FQNEAQ (reference sequence). The CDR3 sequence: CASSLWGAGIPNEKLFF. The CDR3 DNA reads as TGTGCCAGCAGCTTATGGGGTGCAGGGATCCCTAATGAAAAACTGTTTTTT.

Of note for this clone: This sample includes further DNA sequences coding for the same CDR3. The chain recombines TRBV29-1 with TRBJ2-6; D not certain. This CDR3 is built from 13 residues. Per the germline V gene, CDR1 is SQVTM and CDR2 is ANQGSEA. V was clipped by 6 bases and J by 4 bases, with 10 bases between them. CDR3 coding DNA: TGCAGCGTCGCCGTGAGCGGGGCCAACGTCCTGACTTTC. This encodes CSVAVSGANVLTF. Drawing the rest from reference TRBV29-1 and TRBJ2-6, the complete variable domain is SAVISQKPSRDICQRGTSLTIQCQVDSQVTMMFWYRQQPGQSLTLIATANQGSEATYESGFVIDKFPISRPNLTFSTLTVSNMSPEDSSIYLCSVAVSGANVLTFGAGSRLTVL.

The genes are TRBV9 and TRBJ1-1; perhaps TRBD1 as D (6 bases). The CDR3 is made up of 15 amino acids. The germline gives CDR1 SGDLS, CDR2 YYNGEE. The germline V and J ends were trimmed by 0 bases and 5 bases, with 14 bases remaining between them. The CDR3 DNA is TGTGCCAGCAGCGTAGGAGGGGGTAGTTTGACTGAAGCTTTCTTT. It translates to CASSVGGGSLTEAFF.